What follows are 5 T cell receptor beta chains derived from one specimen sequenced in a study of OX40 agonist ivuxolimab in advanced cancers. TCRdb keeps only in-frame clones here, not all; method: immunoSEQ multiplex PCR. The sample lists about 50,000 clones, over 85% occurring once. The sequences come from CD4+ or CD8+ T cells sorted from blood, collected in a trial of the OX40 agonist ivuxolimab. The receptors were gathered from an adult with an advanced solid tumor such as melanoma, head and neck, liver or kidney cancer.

DNA for the CDR3: TGTGCCAGCAGCCCAGGGGGCGCCGGGGCCAACGTCCTGACTTTC. It yields the protein CASSPGGAGANVLTF. The chain joins TRBV7-6 to TRBJ2-6, with 8 bases aligning to TRBD1. CDR1 and CDR2 (germline): SGHVS, FNYEAQ. The CDR3 runs to 15 residues. The V and J ends lost 5 bases and 4 bases, in that order; junction bases with no gene match: 4. The variable domain in full, completed from reference TRBV7-6 and TRBJ2-6, reads GAGVSQSPRYKVTKRGQDVALRCDPISGHVSLYWYRQALGQGPEFLTYFNYEAQQDKSGLPNDRFSAERPEGSISTLTIQRTEQRDSAMYRCASSPGGAGANVLTFGAGSRLTVL.

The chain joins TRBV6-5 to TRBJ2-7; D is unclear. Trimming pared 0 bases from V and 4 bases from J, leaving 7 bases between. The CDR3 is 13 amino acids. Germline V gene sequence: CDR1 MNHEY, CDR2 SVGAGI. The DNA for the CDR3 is TGTGCCAGCAGTTACTCGAGAGGATACGAGCAGTACTTC. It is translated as CASSYSRGYEQYF.

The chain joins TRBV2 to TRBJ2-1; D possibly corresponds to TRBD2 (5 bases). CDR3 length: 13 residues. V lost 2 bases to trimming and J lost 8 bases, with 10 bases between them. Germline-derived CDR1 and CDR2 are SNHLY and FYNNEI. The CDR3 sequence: CASSEPGIYEQFF. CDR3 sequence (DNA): TGTGCCAGCAGTGAACCCGGGATCTATGAGCAGTTCTTC. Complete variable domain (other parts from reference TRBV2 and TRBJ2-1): EPEVTQTPSHQVTQMGQEVILRCVPISNHLYFYWYRQILGQKVEFLVSFYNNEISEKSEIFDDQFSVERPDGSNFTLKIRSTKLEDSAMYFCASSEPGIYEQFFGPGTRLTVL.

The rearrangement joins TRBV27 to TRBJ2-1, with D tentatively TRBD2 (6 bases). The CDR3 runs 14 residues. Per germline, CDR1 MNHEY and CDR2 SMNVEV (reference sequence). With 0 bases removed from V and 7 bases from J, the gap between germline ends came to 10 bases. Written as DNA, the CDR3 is TGTGCCAGCAGTTTATCGGCAGGGAGGAATGAGCAGTTCTTC. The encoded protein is CASSLSAGRNEQFF.

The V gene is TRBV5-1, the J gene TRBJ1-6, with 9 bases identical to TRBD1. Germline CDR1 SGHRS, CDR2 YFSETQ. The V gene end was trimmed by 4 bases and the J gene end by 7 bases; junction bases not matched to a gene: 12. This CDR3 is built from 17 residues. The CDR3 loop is CASSHLRQGDFNSPLHF. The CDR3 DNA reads TGCGCCAGCAGCCACCTAAGACAGGGGGATTTCAATTCACCCCTCCACTTT.